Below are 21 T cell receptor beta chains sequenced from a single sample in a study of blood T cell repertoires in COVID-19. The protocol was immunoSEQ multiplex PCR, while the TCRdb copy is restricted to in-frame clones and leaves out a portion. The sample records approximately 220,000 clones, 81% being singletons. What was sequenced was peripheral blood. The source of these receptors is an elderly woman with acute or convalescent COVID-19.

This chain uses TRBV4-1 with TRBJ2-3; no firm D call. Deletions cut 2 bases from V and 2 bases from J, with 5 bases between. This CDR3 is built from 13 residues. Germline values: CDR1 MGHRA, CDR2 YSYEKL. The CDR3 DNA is TGCGCCAGCAGCCAACGAGACACAGATACGCAGTATTTT. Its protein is CASSQRDTDTQYF.

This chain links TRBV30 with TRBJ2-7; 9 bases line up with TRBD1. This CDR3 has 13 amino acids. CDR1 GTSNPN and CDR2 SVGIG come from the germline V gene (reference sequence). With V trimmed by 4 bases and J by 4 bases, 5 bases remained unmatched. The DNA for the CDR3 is TGTGCCTGGATGGGAGGGACAGGGTACGAGCAGTACTTC. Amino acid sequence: CAWMGGTGYEQYF.

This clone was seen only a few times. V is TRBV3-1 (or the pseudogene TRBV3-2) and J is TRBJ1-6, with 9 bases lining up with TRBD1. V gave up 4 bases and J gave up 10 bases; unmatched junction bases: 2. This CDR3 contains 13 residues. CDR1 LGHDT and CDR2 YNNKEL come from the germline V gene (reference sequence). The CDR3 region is CASSPGTGSPLHF. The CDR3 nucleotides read TGTGCCAGCAGCCCCGGGACAGGGTCACCCCTCCACTTT.

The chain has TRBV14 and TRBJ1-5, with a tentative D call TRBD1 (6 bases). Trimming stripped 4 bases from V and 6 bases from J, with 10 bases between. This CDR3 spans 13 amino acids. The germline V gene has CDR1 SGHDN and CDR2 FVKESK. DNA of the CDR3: TGTGCCAGCAGCCTTTCGGACAGTCAGCCCCAGCATTTT. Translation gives CASSLSDSQPQHF. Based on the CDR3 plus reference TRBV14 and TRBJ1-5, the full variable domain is EAGVTQFPSHSVIEKGQTVTLRCDPISGHDNLYWYRRVMGKEIKFLLHFVKESKQDESGMPNNRFLAERTGGTYSTLKVQPAELEDSGVYFCASSLSDSQPQHFGDGTRLSIL.

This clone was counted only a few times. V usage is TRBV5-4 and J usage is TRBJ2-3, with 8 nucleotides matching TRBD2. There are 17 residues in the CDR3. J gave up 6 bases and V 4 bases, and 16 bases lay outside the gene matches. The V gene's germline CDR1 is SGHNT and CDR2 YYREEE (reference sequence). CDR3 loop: CASSPRSVAGTVDTQYF. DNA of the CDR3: TGTGCCAGCAGCCCCAGGTCCGTAGCGGGGACGGTTGATACGCAGTATTTT. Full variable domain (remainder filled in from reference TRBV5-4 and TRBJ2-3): ETGVTQSPTHLIKTRGQQVTLRCSSQSGHNTVSWYQQALGQGPQFIFQYYREEENGRGNFPPRFSGLQFPNYSSELNVNALELDDSALYLCASSPRSVAGTVDTQYFGPGTRLTVL.

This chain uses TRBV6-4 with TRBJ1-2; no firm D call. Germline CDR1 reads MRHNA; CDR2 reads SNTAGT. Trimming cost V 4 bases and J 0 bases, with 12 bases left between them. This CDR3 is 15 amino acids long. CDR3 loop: CASSAMEGSNYGYTF. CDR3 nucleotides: TGTGCCAGCAGTGCGATGGAGGGATCTAACTATGGCTACACCTTC.

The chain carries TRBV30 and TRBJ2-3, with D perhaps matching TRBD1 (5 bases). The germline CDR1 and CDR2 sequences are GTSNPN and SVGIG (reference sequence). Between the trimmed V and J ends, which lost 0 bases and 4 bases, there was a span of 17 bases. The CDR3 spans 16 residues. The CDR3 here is CAWSVQGSLRPDTQYF. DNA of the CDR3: TGTGCCTGGAGTGTTCAGGGTAGCCTGAGGCCAGATACGCAGTATTTT. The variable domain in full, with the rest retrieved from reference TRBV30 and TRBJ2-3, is SQTIHQWPATLVQPVGSPLSLECTVEGTSNPNLYWYRQAAGRGLQLLFYSVGIGQISSEVPQNLSASRPQDRQFILSSKKLLLSDSGFYLCAWSVQGSLRPDTQYFGPGTRLTVL.

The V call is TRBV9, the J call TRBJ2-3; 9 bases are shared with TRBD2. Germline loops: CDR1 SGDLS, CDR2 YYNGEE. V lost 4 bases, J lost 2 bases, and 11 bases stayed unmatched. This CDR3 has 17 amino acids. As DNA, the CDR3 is TGTGCCAGCAGCCCGAAGACGCTAGCGGGACCCACAGATACGCAGTATTTT. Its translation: CASSPKTLAGPTDTQYF.

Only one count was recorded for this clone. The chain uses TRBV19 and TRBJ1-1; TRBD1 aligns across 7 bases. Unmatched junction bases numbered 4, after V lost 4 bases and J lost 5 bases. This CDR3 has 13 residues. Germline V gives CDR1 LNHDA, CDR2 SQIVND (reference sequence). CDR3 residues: CASSRDSWTEAFF. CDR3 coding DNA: TGTGCCAGTAGTAGGGACAGTTGGACTGAAGCTTTCTTT. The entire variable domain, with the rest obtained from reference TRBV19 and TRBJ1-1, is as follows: DGGITQSPKYLFRKEGQNVTLSCEQNLNHDAMYWYRQDPGQGLRLIYYSQIVNDFQKGDIAEGYSVSREKKESFPLTVTSAQKNPTAFYLCASSRDSWTEAFFGQGTRLTVV.

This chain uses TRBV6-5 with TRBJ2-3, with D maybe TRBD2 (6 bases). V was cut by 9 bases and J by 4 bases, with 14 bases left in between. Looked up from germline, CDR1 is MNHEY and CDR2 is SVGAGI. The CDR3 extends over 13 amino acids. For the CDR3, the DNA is TGTGCCAGTTCGGGAGAGGGAGCAGATACGCAGTATTTT. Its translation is CASSGEGADTQYF.

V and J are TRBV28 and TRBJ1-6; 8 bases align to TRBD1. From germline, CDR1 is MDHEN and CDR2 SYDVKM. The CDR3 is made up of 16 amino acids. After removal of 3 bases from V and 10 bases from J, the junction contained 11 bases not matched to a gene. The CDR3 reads CASSLVGQGFSSPLHF. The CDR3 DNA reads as TGTGCCAGCAGTTTGGTCGGACAGGGATTTTCGTCACCCCTCCACTTT.

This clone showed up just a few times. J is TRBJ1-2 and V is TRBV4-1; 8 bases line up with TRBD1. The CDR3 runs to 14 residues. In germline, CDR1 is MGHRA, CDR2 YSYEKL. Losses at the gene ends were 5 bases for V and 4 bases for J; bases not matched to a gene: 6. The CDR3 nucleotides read TGCGCCAGCAGCGTCGGACAGGGAACCTATGGCTACACCTTC. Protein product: CASSVGQGTYGYTF.

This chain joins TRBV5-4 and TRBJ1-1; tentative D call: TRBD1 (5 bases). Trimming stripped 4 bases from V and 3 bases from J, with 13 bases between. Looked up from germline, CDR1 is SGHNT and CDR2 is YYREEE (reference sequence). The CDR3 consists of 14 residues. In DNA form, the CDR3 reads TGTGCCAGCAGCCCCCGGGGGGTGGACACTGAAGCTTTCTTT. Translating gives CASSPRGVDTEAFF. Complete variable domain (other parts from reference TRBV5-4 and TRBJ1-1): ETGVTQSPTHLIKTRGQQVTLRCSSQSGHNTVSWYQQALGQGPQFIFQYYREEENGRGNFPPRFSGLQFPNYSSELNVNALELDDSALYLCASSPRGVDTEAFFGQGTRLTVV.

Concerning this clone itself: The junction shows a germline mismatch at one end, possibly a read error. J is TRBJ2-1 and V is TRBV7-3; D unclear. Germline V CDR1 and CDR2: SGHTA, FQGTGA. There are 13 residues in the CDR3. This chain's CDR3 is CASSLPTYSEQFF. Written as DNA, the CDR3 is TGTGCCAGCAGCTTACCGACATACAGTGAGCAGTTCTTC.

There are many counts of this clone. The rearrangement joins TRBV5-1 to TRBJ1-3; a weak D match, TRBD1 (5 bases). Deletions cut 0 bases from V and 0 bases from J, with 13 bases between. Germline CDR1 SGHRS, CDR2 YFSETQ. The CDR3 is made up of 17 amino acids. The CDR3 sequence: CASSLAGRVTSGNTIYF. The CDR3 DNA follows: TGCGCCAGCAGCTTGGCCGGCAGGGTGACCTCTGGAAACACCATATATTTT. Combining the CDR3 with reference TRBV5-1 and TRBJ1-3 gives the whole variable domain KAGVTQTPRYLIKTRGQQVTLSCSPISGHRSVSWYQQTPGQGLQFLFEYFSETQRNKGNFPGRFSGRQFSNSRSEMNVSTLELGDSALYLCASSLAGRVTSGNTIYFGEGSWLTVV.

As DNA, the CDR3 is TGCAGTGGTGAGGAGAACACTGAAGCTTTCTTT. Translation gives CSGEENTEAFF. The chain joins TRBV20-1 to TRBJ1-1; no clear D gene. The length of the CDR3 is 11 residues. Trimming removed 7 bases at V and 1 base at J, with 7 bases between. Germline V gives CDR1 DFQATT, CDR2 SNEGSKA (reference sequence).

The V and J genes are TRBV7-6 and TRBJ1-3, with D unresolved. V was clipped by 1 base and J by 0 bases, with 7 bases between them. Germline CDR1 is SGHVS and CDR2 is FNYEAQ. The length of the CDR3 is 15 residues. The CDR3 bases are TGTGCCAGCAGCTTAGGCCCGAGCTCTGGAAACACCATATATTTT. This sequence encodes CASSLGPSSGNTIYF.

This CDR3 reads CASSPMTGGGSPLHF. For the CDR3, the DNA is TGTGCCAGCAGCCCGATGACAGGGGGCGGTTCACCCCTCCACTTT. This chain links TRBV3-1 (or the pseudogene TRBV3-2) with TRBJ1-6; TRBD1 matches at 10 bases. The junction had 6 bases not matched to a gene; V was cut back by 4 bases and J by 9 bases. The germline V gene encodes CDR1 LGHDT and CDR2 YNNKEL (reference sequence). CDR3 length: 15 amino acids.

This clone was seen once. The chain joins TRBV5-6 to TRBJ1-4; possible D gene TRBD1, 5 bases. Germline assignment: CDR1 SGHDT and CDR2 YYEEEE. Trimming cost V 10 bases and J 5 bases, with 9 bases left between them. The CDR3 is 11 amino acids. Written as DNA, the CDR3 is TGTGCCGGGGGGAGAAATGAAAAACTGTTTTTT. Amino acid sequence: CAGGRNEKLFF.

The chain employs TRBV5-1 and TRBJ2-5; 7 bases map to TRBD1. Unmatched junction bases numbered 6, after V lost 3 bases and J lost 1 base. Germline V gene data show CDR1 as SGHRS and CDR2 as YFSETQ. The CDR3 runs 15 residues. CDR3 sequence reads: CASSSKGQAQETQYF. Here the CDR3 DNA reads TGCGCCAGCAGCTCGAAAGGACAGGCCCAAGAGACCCAGTACTTC. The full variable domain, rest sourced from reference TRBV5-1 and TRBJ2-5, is KAGVTQTPRYLIKTRGQQVTLSCSPISGHRSVSWYQQTPGQGLQFLFEYFSETQRNKGNFPGRFSGRQFSNSRSEMNVSTLELGDSALYLCASSSKGQAQETQYFGPGTRLLVL.

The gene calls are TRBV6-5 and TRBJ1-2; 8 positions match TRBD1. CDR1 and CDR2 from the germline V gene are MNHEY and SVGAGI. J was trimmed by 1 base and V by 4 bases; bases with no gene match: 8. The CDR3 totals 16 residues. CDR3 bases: TGTGCCAGCAGTTTATCCGGGACAGGCGTTAACTATGGCTACACCTTC. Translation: CASSLSGTGVNYGYTF.